The clone carrying this TCR beta chain showed up just once. Its antigen is unknown. A CD45RA+ naive subset and a CD45RA-negative memory subset were split from CD4+ cells. Generated by immunoSEQ multiplex PCR, the TCRdb table keeps only in-frame clones and is missing some. Among hundreds of thousands of clones listed, about 80% were seen once. Germline CDR1 reads SGHNT; CDR2 reads YYREEE (reference sequence). After removal of 2 bases from V and 5 bases from J, the junction contained 6 bases not matched to a gene. CDR3 size: 14 residues. The data were obtained in a study of shared clonotypes between healthy human individuals. Study-level results: Generation probabilities of non-shared clonotypes were lower (relative to those shared by all four donors). A few donors showed sharing of approximately 5% of naive CD4 clonotypes.

The TCR was taken from a woman between 25 and 40 years old in good health. Sequenced: memory CD4+ T cells sorted from blood. The sample's subset: CD45RA-negative fraction. The chain joins TRBV5-4 to TRBJ2-5; 7 bases align to TRBD2. The CDR3 DNA is TGTGCCAGCAGCTTTGGCGGGAGTCGGGAGACCCAGTACTTC. It yields the protein CASSFGGSRETQYF.